Reported below is one TCR beta chain. CDR3 length: 16 amino acids. Germline trimming cut 3 bases from V and 5 bases from J; bases unmatched to any gene: 4. Germline V gene data show CDR1 as SGDLS and CDR2 as YYNGEE. These data are taken from a study of blood T cell repertoires in COVID-19. Study-wide background: Italy, Spain and the United States were the sources of the convalescent and acute COVID-19 samples. Nucleic acid was either cDNA or gDNA, and it came from T cells, B-cell-depleted T cells, or PBMCs.

As handled by the study authors: For nucleated cells, counts were estimated from reference gene primer amplification. The table came from immunoSEQ multiplex PCR; TCRdb's copy has only in-frame clones and leaves some out. The DNA gave D and trimming, while V, J and clone size come from that table. The table has 140,000 to 150,000 clones, around three quarters seen once. This chain joins TRBV9 and TRBJ2-2, with 13 bases identical to TRBD2. The sample was peripheral blood. This receptor was obtained from a man aged 45-65 years with acute or convalescent COVID-19. CDR3 loop: CASSGTSGGSTGELFF. DNA for the CDR3: TGTGCCAGCAGCGGGACTAGCGGGGGATCAACCGGGGAGCTGTTTTTT.